This TCR beta chain stems from a study of cytomegalovirus exposure and HLA in healthy donors (dated by TCRdb to the late 2010s). Regarding the study in general: In an earlier analysis of under 600 of the donors, around 300 Gb of sequence data and 90 million to 120 million unique TCR beta sequences from 180 million or so T cells were reported. The study was designed to test whether signatures of past pathogen exposure could be identified by cataloging public T cell receptors. The study combined high-throughput TCR immunosequencing, statistical association of individual TCRs with disease status, and machine learning to predict cytomegalovirus infection status. The number of donors typed differed by locus, with roughly 629-640 for A, B, C, DRB1 and DQB1, around 500 for DQA1, nearly 610 for DPA1, and 450 to 480 for DPB1. Donor age, sex, ethnicity and CMV serostatus were compiled together with the repertoire data. The study profiled the T cell repertoires of 500 to 800 subjects by immunosequencing and related them to cytomegalovirus serostatus. About 280 gigabases of sequencing data and roughly 81 million unique TCR sequences made up an early release that covered approximately 620 HLA-typed donors. In addition to the first cohort of approximately 670 subjects, a separate validation cohort of around 110 different subjects was used. About five DR-DQ haplotypes were treated as single units for association and clustering because of strong linkage in the cohort. Both class I and class II loci were covered by HLA typing, at four-digit resolution. All discovery cohort repertoires had been generated on a single sequencing platform. Genome-wide SNP genotypes for about 65% of the roughly 670 donors were used in a later genetic analysis, which treated that subset as a discovery cohort. Of the roughly 400 genotyped donors, 75% to 85% were placed in the genetic ancestry cluster associated with self-reported Caucasian donors. An earlier analysis of fewer than 750 of the donors used high-throughput TCR beta sequencing to judge whether each TCR beta V gene segment behaved as functional or pseudogenic. Among over 350 genotyped donors of the cohort, an average of approximately 250,000 unique TCR beta nucleotide sequences were sequenced per donor, roughly 18% of them non-productive. A later analysis re-analyzed previously published TCR beta repertoires from about 730 donors and added high-resolution HLA genotyping to study TCR occurrence patterns. Rather than drawing on any new phenotypic data, the later analysis identified candidate immune exposures from TCR beta sequences and the way those sequences occurred across donors.

The library came from the immunoSEQ multiplex PCR assay. For the multiplex PCR, a mixture combining 60 forward primers for TCR Vbeta segments and 13 reverse primers for TCR Jbeta segments was used. The CDR3 region of rearranged TCR beta genes was amplified from genomic DNA by a multiplex PCR assay. Amplified TCR beta libraries were sequenced as 87-base-pair reads on the Illumina HiSeq System. The paper's data handling went like this. A later analysis counted 65 million to 90 million unique TCR beta chains across the approximately 700 repertoires, and around 9.9 million of these chains were shared by at least two donors. Raw reads were error-corrected and collapsed into unique sequences by a nearest-neighbor algorithm in which closely related sequences were merged to remove PCR and sequencing errors. Alignment of CDR3 sequences to IMGT reference sequences was used to assign V, D and J gene segments. For a sequence to be retained, at least a six-nucleotide match to both a V gene segment and a J gene segment was required. Rearrangements were called productive when the CDR3 lacked stop codons and stayed in frame with V and J; all others were non-productive. CDR3 was defined according to IMGT convention as the region running from the second conserved V-encoded cysteine to the conserved J-encoded phenylalanine. Sequences without an unambiguous match to a single V gene segment were excluded from the earlier analysis of almost 600 of the donors. An earlier analysis of 500 to 600 of the donors classified V segments as functional when productive rearrangements were above 56.7% and as segregating when the standard deviation between donors was above 5%. To diagnose cytomegalovirus status from the catalog of TCR beta chain sequences, a statistical classification framework was built. V and J gene assignment, in a later analysis, came from comparing TCR nucleotide sequences with IMGT/GENE-DB human TR gene sequences. In a later analysis, CDR3 sequences and most-parsimonious VDJ recombination scenarios were assigned using the TCRdist pipeline. A later analysis defined each TCR beta chain by its CDR3 amino acid sequence plus V-gene family, and excluded reads lacking a unique V-gene family. A later analysis removed 550 to 650 highly shared, low-generation-probability nucleotide sequences to deal with suspected cross-contamination and a sequencing artifact. For each public chain, a later analysis derived a clonal expansion index from normalized ranks of inferred template counts within each repertoire. In a later analysis, generation probabilities were computed using a VDJ recombination model fitted to out-of-frame rearrangements, and the results were checked against IGoR. Hypergeometric tests were used in a later analysis to score TCR-TCR, TCR-HLA and TCR-CMV co-occurrence, with a repertoire-size bias correction applied to the TCR pairs. To estimate false discovery rates, a later analysis permuted the HLA or CMV assignments 20 times. In a later analysis, co-occurring TCRs were grouped using DBSCAN, and TCRdist sequence similarity was added for clustering within HLA-allele-positive subsets. For co-occurrence clustering, repertoires with fewer than 30,000 or more than 120,000 public chains were excluded, along with four to six repertoires with anomalous nucleotide sharing. In TCRdb, the immuneACCESS table is reduced to in-frame sequences with V and J assigned. These tables do not hold every clone; where another copy was compared, an unresolved V gene accounts for under half, and the others remain unexplained. V and J calls and clone size are copied from that table; D and trimming were computed from the DNA. Recorded for this sample are roughly 77,000 clones; about 9.4% of them occurred a single time. Approximately 23% of the sample is in the top ten clones.

Reading from cysteine to phenylalanine, the CDR3 counts 14 amino acids. The sequence is cut down to CDR3 DNA, 42 bases in frame from base 1. The junction shows trimming of 4 bases on V and 8 bases on J, and the gene matches do not reach 7 bases of it. For CDR1 and CDR2, the germline V gene (reference sequence) lists SGHNT and YYREEE. Beyond this particular receptor, the publication reports: A few of the identified cytomegalovirus-associated TCR beta chains were confirmed in vitro to be specific for cytomegalovirus antigens. Presence/absence analyses assumed roughly uniform sequencing depth across donors, an assumption that may not hold. At a false discovery rate of 0.05, a later analysis linked 16,951 TCR beta sequences to specific HLA alleles. In this cohort, only TCR beta chains were sequenced, and detectable features were limited by the absence of alpha or paired-chain data. Across donors, most TCR sequences were observed very rarely, whereas some public TCRs were present in many individuals. A later analysis found that TCR association rates varied across HLA loci, with DRB1 alleles showing the most associated TCRs and HLA-C alleles the fewest. Most CMV-associated TCR beta chains appeared to be HLA-restricted in a later analysis, and the HLA associations seemed to be driven largely by CMV exposure. A cluster of highly shared sequence variants was judged likely to represent a technical artifact of the sequencing pipeline. The 87-base-pair reads could not distinguish some IMGT-functional V segments, including TRBV6-2 and TRBV6-3, so those segments were excluded. The earlier analysis of approximately 540 of the donors excluded approximately 17 rarely observed V segments, including chromosome 9 orphons, because counts were too low. Several of the top co-occurrence clusters appeared to be linked to parvovirus B19, influenza, CMV and Epstein-Barr virus, according to a later analysis. Strong co-occurrence of HLA alleles, especially DR and DQ, made assigning TCR associations to individual alleles difficult. For the cohort, immune exposure information was limited to CMV serostatus. Broadly in line with IMGT annotations, most TCR beta V segments showed up in productive rearrangements about 90% or about 30% of the time in an earlier analysis of about 500 of the donors. A further reported finding was that TCR beta sequences accurately predicted the HLA-A and HLA-B alleles for most subjects in the first cohort. According to a later genetic analysis, donors in an Asian-associated ancestry cluster had fewer N-insertions in productive TCRs than the approximately 650-donor mean. A later genetic analysis associated a missense DCLRE1C variant with V-gene and J-gene trimming of TCR beta chains, and an independent cohort replicated the association. In both the original and validation cohorts, the classifier was reported to diagnose cytomegalovirus status with high specificity and sensitivity. HLA typing was unavailable for some donors at each locus, so association tests used only the typed subset. The study gave a list of roughly 150 TCR beta chains associated with cytomegalovirus. Compared with equally common non-associated chains, HLA-associated TCR beta chains in a later analysis were more clonally expanded and had lower generation probabilities. The authors suggested that the approach could potentially be extended to other disease states and immunological phenotypes. Correlated functional status among segregating V segments might be attributable to linkage disequilibrium, but an unknown experimental factor could not be ruled out.

The cohort consisted of 650 to 700 healthy bone marrow donors. All cohort members were sampled while nominally healthy, although unrecorded immune exposures were likely present. The donor tested CMV seropositive and was one of the 289 seropositive cohort members. A peripheral blood sample was collected from each donor, and TCR beta sequencing was performed on peripheral blood mononuclear cells. The Qiagen DNeasy Blood Extraction Kit was used to extract genomic DNA from the blood cell samples. This clone was observed a handful of times. This clone's antigen is unknown. No clone much larger than this one lies a single base away; base qualities are absent.

Material for sequencing was PBMCs. The sequence came from a man between 60 and 75 years old in good health and CMV-seropositive. The receptor chain draws on TRBV5-4 and TRBJ1-4; the central 8 bases match TRBD1. The sequence in DNA is TGTGCCAGCAGCCGGGACAGGACCGGCGAAAAACTGTTTTTT. Its protein product is CASSRDRTGEKLFF.